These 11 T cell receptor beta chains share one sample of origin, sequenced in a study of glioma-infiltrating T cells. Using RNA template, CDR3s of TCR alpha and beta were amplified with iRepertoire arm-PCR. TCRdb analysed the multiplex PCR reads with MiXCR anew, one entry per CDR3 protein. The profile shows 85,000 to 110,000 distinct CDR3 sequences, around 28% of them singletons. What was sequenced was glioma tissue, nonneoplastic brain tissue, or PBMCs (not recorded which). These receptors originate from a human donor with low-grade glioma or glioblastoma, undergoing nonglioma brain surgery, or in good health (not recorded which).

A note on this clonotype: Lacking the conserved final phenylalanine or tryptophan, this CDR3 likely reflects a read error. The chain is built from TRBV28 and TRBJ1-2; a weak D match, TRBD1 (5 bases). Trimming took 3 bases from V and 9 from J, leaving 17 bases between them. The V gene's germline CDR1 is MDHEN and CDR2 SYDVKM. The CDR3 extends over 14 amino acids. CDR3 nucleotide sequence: TGTGCCAGCAGTTTCGGGGGGGAGGTCCCTCGCTACACCTCC. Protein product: CASSFGGEVPRYTS.

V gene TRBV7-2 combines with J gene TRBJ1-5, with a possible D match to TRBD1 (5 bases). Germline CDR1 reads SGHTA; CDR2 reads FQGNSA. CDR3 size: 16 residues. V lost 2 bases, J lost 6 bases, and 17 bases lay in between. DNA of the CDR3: TGTGCCAGCAGCTTAAACACAGTGAGTGGGGGTCAGCCCCAGCATTTT. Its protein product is CASSLNTVSGGQPQHF.

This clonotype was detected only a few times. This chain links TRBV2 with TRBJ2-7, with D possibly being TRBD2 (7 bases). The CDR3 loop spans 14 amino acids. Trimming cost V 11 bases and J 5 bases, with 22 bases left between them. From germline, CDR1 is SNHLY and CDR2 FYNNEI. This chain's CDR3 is CAVSFGGPLDEQYF. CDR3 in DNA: TGTGCCGTTTCCTTCGGGGGGCCCCTAGACGAGCAGTACTTC.

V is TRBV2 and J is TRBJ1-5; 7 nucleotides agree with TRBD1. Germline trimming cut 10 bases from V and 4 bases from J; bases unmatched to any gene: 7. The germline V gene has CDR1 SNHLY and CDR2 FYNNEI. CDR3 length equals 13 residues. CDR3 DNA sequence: TGTGCCACAAACAGGGGAGGGAATCAGCCCCAGCATTTT. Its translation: CATNRGGNQPQHF.

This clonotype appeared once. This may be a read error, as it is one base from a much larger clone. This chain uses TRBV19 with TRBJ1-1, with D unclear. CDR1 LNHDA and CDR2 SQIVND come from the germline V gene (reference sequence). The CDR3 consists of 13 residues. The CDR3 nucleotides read TGTGCCAGTATGCCATCTCGGAGAACCCAAGCTTTATTT. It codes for CASMPSRRTQALF.

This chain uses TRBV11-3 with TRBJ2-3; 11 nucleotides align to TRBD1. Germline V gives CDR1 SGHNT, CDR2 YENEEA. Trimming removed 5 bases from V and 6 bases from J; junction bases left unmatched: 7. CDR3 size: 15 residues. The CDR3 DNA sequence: TGTGCCAGCAGCCGAGGACAGGGGGCAGCGGATACGCAGTATTTT. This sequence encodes CASSRGQGAADTQYF.

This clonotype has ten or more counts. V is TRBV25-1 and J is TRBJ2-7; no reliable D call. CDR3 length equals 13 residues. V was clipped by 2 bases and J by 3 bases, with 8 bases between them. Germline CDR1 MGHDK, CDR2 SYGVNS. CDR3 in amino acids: CASSEKMSYEQYF. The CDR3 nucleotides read TGTGCCAGCAGTGAAAAGATGAGCTACGAGCAGTACTTC.

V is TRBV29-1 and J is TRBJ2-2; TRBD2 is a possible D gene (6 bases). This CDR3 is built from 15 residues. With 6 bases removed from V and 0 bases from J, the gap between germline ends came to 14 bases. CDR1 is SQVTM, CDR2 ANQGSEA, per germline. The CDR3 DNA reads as TGCAGCGTCCCCTCGGGAGATCCGAACACCGGGGAGCTGTTTTTT. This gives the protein CSVPSGDPNTGELFF.

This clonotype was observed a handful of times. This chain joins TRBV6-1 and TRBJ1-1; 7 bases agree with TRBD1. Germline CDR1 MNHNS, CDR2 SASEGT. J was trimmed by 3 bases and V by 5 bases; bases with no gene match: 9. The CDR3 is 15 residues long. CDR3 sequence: CASSSPRGMDTEAFF. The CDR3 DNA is TGTGCCAGCAGTTCCCCCAGGGGGATGGACACTGAAGCTTTCTTT.

Here the CDR3 reads CASSFRADGTTDTQYF. The CDR3 nucleotides read TGTGCCAGCAGCTTTCGCGCGGACGGGACCACAGATACGCAGTATTTT. The V and J genes are TRBV11-3 and TRBJ2-3; possibly TRBD1 or TRBD2 for D (5 bases each). This CDR3 contains 16 residues. Germline V gene lookup returns CDR1 SGHNT and CDR2 YENEEA. The ends were cut back, 3 bases at V and 2 bases at J, with 15 bases in the middle.

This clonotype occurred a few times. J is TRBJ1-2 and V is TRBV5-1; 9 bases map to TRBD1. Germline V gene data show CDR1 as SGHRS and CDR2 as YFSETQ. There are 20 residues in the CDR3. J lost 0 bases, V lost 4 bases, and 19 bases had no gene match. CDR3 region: CASSPNRGTGKTLANYGYTF. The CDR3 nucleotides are TGCGCCAGCAGCCCCAACCGAGGGACAGGGAAGACCCTAGCTAACTATGGCTACACCTTC.